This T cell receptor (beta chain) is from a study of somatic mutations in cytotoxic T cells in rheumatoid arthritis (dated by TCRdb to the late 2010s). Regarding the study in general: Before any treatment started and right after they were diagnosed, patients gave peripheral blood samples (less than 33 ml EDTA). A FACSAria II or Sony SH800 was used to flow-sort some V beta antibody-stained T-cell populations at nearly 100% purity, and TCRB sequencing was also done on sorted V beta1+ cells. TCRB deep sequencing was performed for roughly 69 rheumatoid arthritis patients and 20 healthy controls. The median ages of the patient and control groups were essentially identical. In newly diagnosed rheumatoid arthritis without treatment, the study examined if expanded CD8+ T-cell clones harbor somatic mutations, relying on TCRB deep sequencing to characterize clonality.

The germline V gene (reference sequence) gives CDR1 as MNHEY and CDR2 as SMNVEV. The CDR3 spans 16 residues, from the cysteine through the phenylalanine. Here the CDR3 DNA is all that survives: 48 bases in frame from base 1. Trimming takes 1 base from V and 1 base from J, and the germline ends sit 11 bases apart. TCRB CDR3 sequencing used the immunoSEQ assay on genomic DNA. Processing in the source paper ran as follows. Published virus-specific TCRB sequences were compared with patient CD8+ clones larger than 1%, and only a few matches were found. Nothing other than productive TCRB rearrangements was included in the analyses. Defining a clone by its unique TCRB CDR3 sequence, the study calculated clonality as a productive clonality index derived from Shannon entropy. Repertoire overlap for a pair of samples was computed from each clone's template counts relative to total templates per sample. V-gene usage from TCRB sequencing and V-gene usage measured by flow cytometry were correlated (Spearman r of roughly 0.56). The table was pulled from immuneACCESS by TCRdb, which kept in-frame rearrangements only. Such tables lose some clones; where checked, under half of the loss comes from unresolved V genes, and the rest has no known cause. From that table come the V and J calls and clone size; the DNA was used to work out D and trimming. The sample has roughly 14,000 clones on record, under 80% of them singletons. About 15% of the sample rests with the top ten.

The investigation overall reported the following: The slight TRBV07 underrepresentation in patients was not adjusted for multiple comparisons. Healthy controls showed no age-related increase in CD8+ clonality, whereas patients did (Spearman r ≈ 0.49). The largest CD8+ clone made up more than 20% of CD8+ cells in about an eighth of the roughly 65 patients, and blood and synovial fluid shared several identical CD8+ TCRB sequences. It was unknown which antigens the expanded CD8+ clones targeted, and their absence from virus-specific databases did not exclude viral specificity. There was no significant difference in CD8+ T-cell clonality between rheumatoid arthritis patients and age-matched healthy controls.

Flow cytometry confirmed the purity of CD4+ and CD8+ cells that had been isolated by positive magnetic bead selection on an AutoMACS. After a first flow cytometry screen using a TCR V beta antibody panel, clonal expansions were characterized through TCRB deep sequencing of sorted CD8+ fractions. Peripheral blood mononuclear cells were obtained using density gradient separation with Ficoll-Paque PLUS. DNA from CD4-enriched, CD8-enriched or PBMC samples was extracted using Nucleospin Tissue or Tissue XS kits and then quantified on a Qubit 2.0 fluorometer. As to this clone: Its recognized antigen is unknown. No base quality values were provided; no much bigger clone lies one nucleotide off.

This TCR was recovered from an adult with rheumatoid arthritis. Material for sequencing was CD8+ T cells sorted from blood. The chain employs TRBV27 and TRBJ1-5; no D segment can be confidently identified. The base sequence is TGTGCCAGCAGTTTATTCCCGGTGGGGAGCAATCAGCCCCAGCATTTT. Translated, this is CASSLFPVGSNQPQHF.